There are a few counts of the clone carrying this T cell receptor (beta chain). Its antigen remains unknown. This sample stems from a study of T cells after yellow fever vaccination. Study as a whole: Where fractions had low cell numbers, libraries were prepared from them with the SMART-Seq v4 Ultra Low Input RNA kit.

TCR cDNA, made by 5'RACE template switching, carried an added universal primer site and UMIs. TCRdb reanalysed the 5' RACE reads using MiXCR and keeps one entry per CDR3 protein. The sample records roughly 330,000 distinct CDR3 sequences, approximately 3.9% being singletons. The germline V gene has CDR1 MNHEY and CDR2 SVGAGI. This CDR3 spans 17 amino acids. V was pared by 2 bases and J by 8 bases, with 25 bases between. Whole-study findings and limits: Only a small proportion of the clonotypes turned up in both the CD4 and the CD8 compartments, likely arising from convergent recombination. The booster saw the reappearance of most primary-vaccination clones (around 96% CD4, about 90% CD8).

The source material was PBMCs, sampled 5 days after the yellow fever booster vaccination. The chain recombines TRBV6-5 with TRBJ2-7; D is perhaps TRBD1 or TRBD2 (5 bases each). The TCR was taken from a man younger than 30 who received the YFV17D yellow fever vaccine. The CDR3 spells CASSYGVAGQGFRKQYF. Written as DNA, the CDR3 is TGTGCCAGCAGTTACGGTGTCGCGGGTCAGGGTTTTCGGAAGCAGTACTTC.